The 8 T cell receptor beta chains below come from one sample, sequenced in a study of sequential checkpoint blockade in melanoma. Treatment: randomized to nivolumab then ipilimumab (arm A) or the reverse (arm B). The assay was immunoSEQ multiplex PCR, and TCRdb's table has in-frame clones only and misses some. In the table there are 7,500 to 8,500 clones, more than 55% of which are singletons. The sample here was CD8+ T cells sorted from blood (inferred from file names), taken from a patient given nivolumab and ipilimumab in sequence. These TCRs come from a human patient with melanoma. Some clones in this sample may be carry-over from other donors' samples.

As concerns this clone: This likely comes from a read error, as the CDR3 has no conserved phenylalanine or tryptophan at its end. Because the CDR3's place on the DNA is in doubt, the DNA is left out and the CDR3 is given as listed by TCRdb. V and J are TRBV12-2 and TRBJ1-2; the table gives TRBD1 as D, unverified against the DNA. TRBV12-2 is designated a pseudogene. Inclusive of both ends, the CDR3 amounts to 9 amino acids. The chain's CDR3 is CASRKTGYL.

This chain connects TRBV7-9 to TRBJ2-5; 7 positions match TRBD1. The CDR3 covers 16 residues. J was trimmed by 2 bases and V by 4 bases; bases with no gene match: 10. Germline V CDR1 and CDR2: SEHNR, FQNEAQ (reference sequence). The CDR3 sequence is CASSSRGQRLQETQYF. In DNA form, the CDR3 reads TGTGCCAGCAGCTCCCGGGGACAGCGGCTTCAAGAGACCCAGTACTTC.

This clone turned up a few times. The chain combines TRBV7-9 with TRBJ2-6; 9 positions match TRBD1. Trimming cost V 4 bases and J 0 bases; bases outside gene matches: 7. The CDR3 consists of 18 residues. Per germline, CDR1 SEHNR and CDR2 FQNEAQ (reference sequence). The CDR3 DNA reads TGTGCCAGCAGCTGGGACAGGGCTGGGGGCTCTGGGGCCAACGTCCTGACTTTC. Protein: CASSWDRAGGSGANVLTF.

In this sample, this clone turned up a few times. The rearrangement links TRBV7-9 to TRBJ2-7; no reliable D call. The CDR3 extends over 12 amino acids. Germline loops: CDR1 SEHNR, CDR2 FQNEAQ (reference sequence). The V end lost 5 bases, the J end lost 7 bases, and 12 bases lay between the germline ends. The CDR3 sequence: CASSLRGMEQYF. The CDR3, as DNA: TGTGCCAGCAGCCTCCGCGGTATGGAGCAGTACTTC.

The chain employs TRBV5-6 and TRBJ2-7; 11 nucleotides align to TRBD2. The CDR3 length is 15 residues. Germline trimming cut 0 bases from V and 5 bases from J; bases unmatched to any gene: 4. The germline V gene has CDR1 SGHDT and CDR2 YYEEEE. In DNA, the CDR3 is TGTGCCAGCAGCTTGGTGGGACTAGCGGCCCACGAGCAGTACTTC. Translating gives CASSLVGLAAHEQYF.

This rearrangement joins TRBV5-1 to TRBJ1-5; 9 nucleotides agree with TRBD1. The CDR3 is 14 residues long. CDR1 is SGHRS, CDR2 YFSETQ, per germline. Trimming at V came to 3 bases and at J to 2 bases, leaving 0 bases not matched to a gene. The CDR3 DNA reads as TGCGCCAGCAGCTGGACAGGGGGCAATCAGCCCCAGCATTTT. Translation gives CASSWTGGNQPQHF.

This chain links TRBV5-1 with TRBJ2-1; 9 bases are shared with TRBD2. CDR3 length: 15 residues. Germline CDR1 reads SGHRS; CDR2 reads YFSETQ. Trimming at V came to 1 base and at J to 5 bases, leaving 4 bases not matched to a gene. In nucleotides, the CDR3 is TGCGCCAGCAGCTTGAGCGGGGGGAACCACAATGAGCAGTTCTTC. This codes for CASSLSGGNHNEQFF.

The chain has TRBV30 and TRBJ2-5; TRBD1 matches at 7 bases. The J call may be faulty, since TRBJ2-7 better matches the DNA end. There are 14 residues in the CDR3. Per the germline V gene, CDR1 is GTSNPN and CDR2 is SVGIG (reference sequence). In DNA, the CDR3 is TGTGCCTGGAGTCGGACAGGCTACTCCTACGAGCAGTACTTC. It yields the protein CAWSRTGYSYEQYF.